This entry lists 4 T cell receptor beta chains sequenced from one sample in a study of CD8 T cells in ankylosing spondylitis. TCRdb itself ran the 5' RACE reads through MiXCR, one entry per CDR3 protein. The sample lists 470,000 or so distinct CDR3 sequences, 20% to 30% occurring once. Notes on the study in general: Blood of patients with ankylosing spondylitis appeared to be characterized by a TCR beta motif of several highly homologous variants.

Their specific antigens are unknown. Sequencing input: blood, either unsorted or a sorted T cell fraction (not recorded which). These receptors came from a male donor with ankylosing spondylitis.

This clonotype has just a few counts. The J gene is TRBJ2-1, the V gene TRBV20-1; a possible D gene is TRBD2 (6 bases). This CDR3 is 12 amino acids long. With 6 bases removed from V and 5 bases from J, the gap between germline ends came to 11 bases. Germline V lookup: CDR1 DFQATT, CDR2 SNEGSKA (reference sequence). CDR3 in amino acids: CSANGEDNEQFF. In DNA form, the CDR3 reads TGCAGTGCGAACGGGGAGGACAATGAGCAGTTCTTC.

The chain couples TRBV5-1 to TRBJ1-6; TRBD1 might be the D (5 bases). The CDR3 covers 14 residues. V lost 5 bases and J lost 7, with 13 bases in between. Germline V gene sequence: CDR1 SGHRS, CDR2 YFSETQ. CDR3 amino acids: CASSSGAQNSPLHF. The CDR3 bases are TGCGCCAGCAGTTCCGGGGCCCAAAATTCACCCCTCCACTTT.

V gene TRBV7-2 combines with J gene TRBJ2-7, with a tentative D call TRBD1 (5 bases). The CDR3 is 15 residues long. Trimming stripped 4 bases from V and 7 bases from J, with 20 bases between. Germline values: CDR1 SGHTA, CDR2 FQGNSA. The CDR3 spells CASSSQRIRVEEQYF. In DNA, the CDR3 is TGTGCCAGCAGCTCTCAAAGGATCAGGGTAGAAGAGCAGTACTTC. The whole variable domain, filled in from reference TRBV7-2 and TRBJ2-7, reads GAGVSQSPSNKVTEKGKDVELRCDPISGHTALYWYRQSLGQGLEFLIYFQGNSAPDKSGLPSDRFSAERTGGSVSTLTIQRTQQEDSAVYLCASSSQRIRVEEQYFGPGTRLTVT.

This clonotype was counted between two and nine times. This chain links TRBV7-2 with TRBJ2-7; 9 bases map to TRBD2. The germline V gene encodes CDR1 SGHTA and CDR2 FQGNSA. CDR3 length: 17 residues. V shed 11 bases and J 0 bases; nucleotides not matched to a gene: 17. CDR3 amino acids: CARIGGTSSLSSYEQYF. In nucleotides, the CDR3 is TGTGCCCGTATAGGCGGGACTAGCTCCCTTAGCTCCTACGAGCAGTACTTC.